This T cell receptor (beta chain) was recorded in a study of cytomegalovirus exposure and HLA in healthy donors. Study-level results: In a later analysis, the majority of CMV-associated beta chains seemingly showed HLA restriction.

Germline CDR1 SGHNT, CDR2 YYREEE (reference sequence). Trimming pared 2 bases from V and 5 bases from J, leaving 14 bases between. This CDR3 has 14 residues. Researchers ran the PCR with 60 Vbeta and 13 Jbeta primers. Profiling relied on immunoSEQ multiplex PCR, and the TCRdb table lists in-frame clones only, not all of them. This table has 100,000 to 150,000 clones, 75% to 90% appearing once. Donors were ostensibly healthy at sampling, although undocumented immune exposures were probable. About this clone: Its antigen is still unknown.

The rearrangement links TRBV5-4 to TRBJ2-7; D is perhaps TRBD2 (7 bases). What was sequenced was PBMCs. The sequence was collected from a man aged 35-49 years in good health and CMV-seronegative. The CDR3 nucleotides are TGTGCCAGCAGCTTTATTGGGGGGGCGGACGAGCAGTACTTC. Translation gives CASSFIGGADEQYF.